Shown below are 3 T cell receptor beta chains from a single sample sequenced in a study of cytomegalovirus exposure and HLA in healthy donors. The PCR made use of 60 Vbeta and 13 Jbeta primers. TCRdb's table, derived via immunoSEQ multiplex PCR, lists solely in-frame clones and lacks some. The data show around 230,000 clones, with around 83% seen just once and 0.2% to 0.3% held by the top ten. Material for sequencing was PBMCs. The receptors stem from a girl aged 2 to 10 in good health and CMV-seronegative.

V usage is TRBV2 and J usage is TRBJ2-3; weak D call: TRBD2 (5 bases). CDR1 is SNHLY and CDR2 is FYNNEI in the germline V gene. The V end lost 5 bases, the J end lost 6 bases, and 12 bases lay between the germline ends. CDR3 length: 13 amino acids. The CDR3 loop is CASSRERADTQYF. The CDR3 nucleotides are TGTGCCAGCAGTCGGGAAAGGGCCGATACGCAGTATTTT.

The V and J genes are TRBV9 and TRBJ1-5; possibly TRBD1 for D (5 bases). Germline V gives CDR1 SGDLS, CDR2 YYNGEE. This CDR3 has 14 amino acids. V was cut by 0 bases and J by 11 bases, with 15 bases left in between. CDR3 sequence: CASSVDPDTLSQHF. The CDR3 DNA sequence: TGTGCCAGCAGCGTAGACCCGGACACCCTGTCCCAGCATTTT.

The chain couples TRBV2 to TRBJ2-7; a weak D match, TRBD1 (6 bases). The CDR3 totals 14 residues. Between the trimmed V and J ends, which lost 7 bases and 0 bases, there was a span of 13 bases. CDR1 is SNHLY, CDR2 FYNNEI, per germline. In nucleotides, the CDR3 is TGTGCCAGCAAAACAGGGACACCCTCCTACGAGCAGTACTTC. This codes for CASKTGTPSYEQYF.